The rows below give T cell receptor beta chains drawn from one sample of a study of OX40 agonist ivuxolimab in advanced cancers. Data came from immunoSEQ multiplex PCR; TCRdb stores just in-frame clones and leaves some out. The data show some 98,000 clones, over 75% seen once. Specimen: CD4+ or CD8+ T cells sorted from blood, collected in a trial of the OX40 agonist ivuxolimab. Every receptor here comes from an adult with an advanced solid tumor such as melanoma, head and neck, liver or kidney cancer. The CDR3 runs from the conserved cysteine through the conserved F or W. The order of the fields is J gene, D gene, V gene, clone size, CDR3 protein, CDR3 DNA. The D gene is left open where the match is weak. Expanded clones are given a class, and other clones once, few, many or no size at all.

>TRBJ2-6|TRBD2|TRBV19|.
CASYGGGFFWSGANVLTF
TGTGCCAGTTATGGGGGGGGGTTCTTTTGGTCTGGGGCCAACGTCCTGACTTTC
>TRBJ1-4|TRBD1|TRBV5-4|once
CASSVTGAGEKLFF
TGTGCCAGCAGCGTAACAGGGGCGGGTGAAAAACTGTTTTTT
>TRBJ1-3|.|TRBV21-1|.
CASSSKRGELNTIYF
TGTGCCAGCAGCTCCAAGCGGGGGGAGTTAAACACCATATATTTT
>TRBJ2-3|TRBD2|TRBV6-5|.
CASQRAGGLDTQYF
TGTGCCAGCCAACGAGCGGGAGGGTTGGATACGCAGTATTTT
>TRBJ2-7|TRBD1|TRBV7-9|.
CASSSGQGAHEQYF
TGTGCCAGCAGCTCGGGACAGGGGGCCCACGAGCAGTACTTC
>TRBJ1-1|.|TRBV9|.
CASSVSNRGTEAFF
TGTGCCAGCAGCGTTTCTAATCGGGGGACTGAAGCTTTCTTT
>TRBJ2-7|.|TRBV5-1|.
CASSLSVNYEQYF
TGCGCCAGCAGCTTGAGCGTTAACTACGAGCAGTACTTC
>TRBJ1-1|.|TRBV7-6|.
CASSLGAGMNTEAFF
TGTGCCAGCAGCTTAGGGGCGGGAATGAACACTGAAGCTTTCTTT
>TRBJ1-1|.|TRBV7-3|once
CASSPGGNTEAFF
TGTGCCAGCAGCCCGGGTGGGAACACTGAAGCTTTCTTT
>TRBJ1-5|.|TRBV4-1|.
CASSQEGLGLNNQPQHF
TGCGCCAGCAGCCAAGAAGGATTAGGACTGAATAATCAGCCCCAGCATTTT
>TRBJ2-3|.|TRBV29-1|once
CSVQGGTGTRKSDTQYF
TGCAGCGTCCAAGGGGGGACAGGGACTAGAAAGTCAGATACGCAGTATTTT
>TRBJ2-7|.|TRBV5-1|.
CASSLKSGVHEQYF
TGCGCCAGCAGCTTGAAGTCGGGAGTCCACGAGCAGTACTTC
>TRBJ2-1|TRBD2|TRBV4-2|.
CASSQDGTSGPNEQFF
TGTGCCAGCAGCCAAGACGGGACTAGCGGGCCTAATGAGCAGTTCTTC
>TRBJ1-6|.|TRBV7-2|.
CASSSPVGAYNSPLHF
TGTGCCAGCAGCTCCCCCGTCGGAGCTTATAATTCACCCCTCCACTTT
>TRBJ1-1|TRBD1|TRBV19|.
CASSTPGQRNTEAFF
TGTGCCAGTAGTACGCCGGGACAGCGAAACACTGAAGCTTTCTTT
>TRBJ1-5|.|TRBV6-5|.
CASSYSSRVQPQHF
TGTGCCAGCAGTTACTCGAGCAGAGTACAGCCCCAGCATTTT
>TRBJ2-7|.|TRBV10-3|.
CAIRGLADEQYF
TGTGCCATCAGGGGGTTAGCCGACGAGCAGTACTTC
>TRBJ2-5|.|TRBV18|.
CASSPQGFQETQYF
TGTGCCAGCTCACCCCAGGGTTTCCAAGAGACCCAGTACTTC
>TRBJ2-3|.|TRBV29-1|.
CSVTLLTDTQYF
TGCAGCGTGACCCTCTTGACAGATACGCAGTATTTT
>TRBJ2-1|TRBD2|TRBV5-1|.
CASSLMGLAGGREQFF
TGCGCCAGCAGCTTGATGGGACTAGCGGGAGGCCGTGAGCAGTTCTTC
>TRBJ1-2|.|TRBV5-1|.
CASSTISGDYGYTF
TGCGCCAGCAGCACGATAAGTGGGGACTATGGCTACACCTTC
>TRBJ2-2|TRBD2|TRBV6-6|.
CASRRLAENTGELFF
TGTGCCAGCAGGCGACTAGCGGAGAACACCGGGGAGCTGTTTTTT
>TRBJ2-1|TRBD2|TRBV9|.
CASSVGPVTSGRLYEQFF
TGTGCCAGCAGCGTAGGTCCCGTGACTAGCGGGAGGCTCTATGAGCAGTTCTTC
>TRBJ2-2|.|TRBV2|.
CASSRGRSTGELFF
TGTGCCAGCAGTAGGGGCCGGAGCACCGGGGAGCTGTTTTTT
>TRBJ2-7|TRBD1|TRBV6-5|.
CASSYRAGQGTHEQYF
TGTGCCAGCAGTTACAGGGCGGGACAGGGGACCCACGAGCAGTACTTC
>TRBJ2-3|TRBD2|TRBV9|few
CASSTGGFSTDTQYF
TGTGCCAGCAGCACCGGGGGGTTTAGCACAGATACGCAGTATTTT
>TRBJ2-7|TRBD1|TRBV27|.
CASSSGHRGSSYEQYF
TGTGCCAGCAGTTCCGGGCACAGGGGGAGCTCCTACGAGCAGTACTTC
>TRBJ2-7|.|TRBV5-6|.
CASSRRDKGPYEQYF
TGTGCCAGCAGCCGCCGGGACAAGGGGCCCTACGAGCAGTACTTC
>TRBJ2-3|TRBD2|TRBV4-2|.
CASSQDSGTSGRDTQYF
TGTGCCAGCAGCCAAGACTCCGGGACTAGCGGGAGAGATACGCAGTATTTT
>TRBJ2-2|TRBD1|TRBV7-9|.
CASSKGQGDTGELFF
TGTGCCAGCAGCAAAGGACAGGGGGACACCGGGGAGCTGTTTTTT
>TRBJ2-3|TRBD2|TRBV7-2|.
CASSLGLAGTAGDTQYF
TGTGCCAGCAGCTTAGGGCTAGCGGGAACCGCCGGGGATACGCAGTATTTT
>TRBJ2-7|TRBD1|TRBV7-8|.
CASSSGQGPYEQYF
TGTGCCAGCAGCTCGGGACAGGGGCCCTACGAGCAGTACTTC
>TRBJ2-7|.|TRBV5-4|.
CASSYDSDHYEQYF
TGTGCCAGCAGCTACGACTCCGACCATTACGAGCAGTACTTC
>TRBJ1-5|.|TRBV7-9|.
CASSLGPGSNQPQHF
TGTGCCAGCAGCTTAGGTCCGGGATCGAATCAGCCCCAGCATTTT
>TRBJ1-2|TRBD1|TRBV6-1|.
CASSANSPGQGSGYTF
TGTGCCAGCAGTGCTAATTCACCGGGACAGGGATCAGGCTACACCTTC
>TRBJ2-3|.|TRBV15|once
CATSRGASDTQYF
TGTGCCACCAGCAGAGGAGCTTCAGATACGCAGTATTTT
>TRBJ1-1|.|TRBV4-3|.
CASSQEAPLNTEAFF
TGCGCCAGCAGCCAAGAGGCACCCCTGAACACTGAAGCTTTCTTT
>TRBJ1-1|TRBD1|TRBV5-5|.
CASSLAGGAEAFF
TGTGCCAGCAGCTTGGCAGGGGGGGCTGAAGCTTTCTTT
>TRBJ2-6|.|TRBV28|.
CASSLFMRGGSGANVLTF
TGTGCCAGCAGTTTATTCATGAGGGGCGGCTCTGGGGCCAACGTCCTGACTTTC
>TRBJ1-6|.|TRBV6-5|.
CANSYPDNDNSPLHF
TGTGCCAACAGTTACCCGGACAACGATAATTCACCCCTCCACTTT